These 20 T cell receptor beta chains share one sample of origin, sequenced in a study of human T cells and chemical hapten exposure. TCRdb reprocessed the RACE reads with MiXCR, giving one entry per CDR3 protein. The table has some 81,000 distinct CDR3 sequences, 7.5% to 9.5% seen once. Time point in this sample: patch test 1, 2 weeks after DPC sensitization. Treatment meaning: therapeutic diphenylcyclopropenone sensitization with weekly scalp DPC. Sequences were derived from whole blood, sampled in connection with sensitization to the hapten diphenylcyclopropenone (DPC). These receptors came from a woman aged 25 to 45 with alopecia areata. Some clones in this sample may be carry-over from other donors' samples.

This clonotype was seen a handful of times. This rearrangement joins TRBV7-9 to TRBJ1-5; D may be TRBD1 (6 bases). This CDR3 has 13 residues. Germline CDR1 is SEHNR and CDR2 is FQNEAQ (reference sequence). V was clipped by 4 bases and J by 7 bases, with 11 bases between them. CDR3: CASSSDSLQPQHF. The CDR3, as DNA: TGTGCCAGCAGCTCGGACAGTCTCCAGCCCCAGCATTTT.

In its sample, this clonotype was seen a few times. The rearrangement joins TRBV5-4 to TRBJ2-1; 9 bases line up with TRBD1. The germline gives CDR1 SGHNT, CDR2 YYREEE (reference sequence). There are 15 residues in the CDR3. V lost 0 bases, J lost 8 bases, and 6 bases stayed unmatched. CDR3 DNA sequence: TGTGCCAGCAGCTTGGGGGGGACAGGGATCTATGAGCAGTTCTTC. It encodes CASSLGGTGIYEQFF.

This clonotype was detected ten times or more. The V and J genes are TRBV5-4 and TRBJ2-3; D may be TRBD2 (6 bases). CDR1 is SGHNT and CDR2 is YYREEE in the germline V gene (reference sequence). The CDR3 is 13 amino acids. Trimming took 2 bases from V and 4 from J, leaving 8 bases between them. The CDR3 spells CASSFSGADTQYF. The CDR3, as DNA: TGTGCCAGCAGCTTTTCGGGGGCAGATACGCAGTATTTT.

This clonotype appeared many times. V usage is TRBV29-1 and J usage is TRBJ1-1; tentative D call: TRBD1 (6 bases). Germline V gives CDR1 SQVTM, CDR2 ANQGSEA. V was shortened by 5 bases and J by 0 bases, with 10 bases between the two germline ends. There are 13 residues in the CDR3. This CDR3 is CSVRQVLNTEAFF. In DNA form, the CDR3 reads TGCAGCGTTCGACAGGTTTTGAACACTGAAGCTTTCTTT.

Ten or more counts support this clonotype. The rearrangement links TRBV20-1 to TRBJ2-3; TRBD2 is a possible D gene (6 bases). Germline-derived CDR1 and CDR2 are DFQATT and SNEGSKA (reference sequence). Trimming stripped 2 bases from V and 2 bases from J, with 8 bases between. This CDR3 has 13 residues. The CDR3 here is CSARPDYTDTQYF. Here the CDR3 DNA reads TGCAGTGCTAGACCGGACTACACAGATACGCAGTATTTT.

The gene calls are TRBV11-2 and TRBJ1-2; TRBD1 matches at 7 bases. CDR1 is SGHAT, CDR2 FQNNGV, per germline. The CDR3 contains 15 residues. With 0 bases clipped from V and 4 bases from J, the junction kept 5 bases outside the gene matches. This CDR3 reads CASSLEGGGFYGYTF. For the CDR3, the DNA is TGTGCCAGCAGCTTAGAGGGAGGGGGCTTCTATGGCTACACCTTC. Full variable domain (outside the CDR3, taken from reference TRBV11-2 and TRBJ1-2): EAGVAQSPRYKIIEKRQSVAFWCNPISGHATLYWYQQILGQGPKLLIQFQNNGVVDDSQLPKDRFSAERLKGVDSTLKIQPAKLEDSAVYLCASSLEGGGFYGYTFGSGTRLTVV.

This clonotype was observed at least ten times. This chain links TRBV3-1 with TRBJ2-7; TRBD2 agrees at 9 bases. The CDR3 is made up of 14 amino acids. Germline V gives CDR1 LGHDT, CDR2 YNNKEL (reference sequence). V lost 1 base to trimming and J lost 6 bases; unmatched junction nucleotides: 4. The CDR3 region has the DNA TGTGCCAGCAGCCAAGGACTAGCGGTGGGCGAGCAGTACTTC. Its protein product is CASSQGLAVGEQYF.

This clonotype was detected ten times or more. This chain uses TRBV7-9 with TRBJ2-5; the D gene is possibly TRBD1 (6 bases). Trimming took off 4 bases at V and 7 bases at J, with 16 bases between the two ends. The CDR3 sequence is 14 residues long. CDR1 is SEHNR and CDR2 is FQNEAQ in the germline V gene (reference sequence). The CDR3 loop is CASSSHREGGTQYF. For the CDR3, the DNA is TGTGCCAGCAGCTCACACAGGGAAGGGGGGACCCAGTACTTC.

Ten or more counts support this clonotype. The chain recombines TRBV20-1 with TRBJ1-2; D is perhaps TRBD1 (5 bases). This CDR3 contains 15 residues. V lost 5 bases and J 8 bases, leaving 24 bases between the germline ends. Germline V gene lookup returns CDR1 DFQATT and CDR2 SNEGSKA (reference sequence). The DNA of the CDR3 is TGCAGTGCTGTTAAAGCCGGGTCTAAAGGGGAGGGCTACACCTTC. Translation: CSAVKAGSKGEGYTF.

Comment on this clonotype: A single base separates this from a much larger clone, so it may be a read error. This rearrangement joins TRBV7-2 to TRBJ2-7; TRBD2 agrees at 9 bases. The CDR3 covers 17 residues. Looked up from germline, CDR1 is SGHTA and CDR2 is FQGNSA. The CDR3 protein is CASRPYHSGGDSDEQYF. CDR3 in DNA: TGTGCCAGCAGACCTTATCATAGCGGGGGTGACTCCGACGAGCAGTACTTC.

This clonotype has a handful of counts. V is TRBV5-1 and J is TRBJ1-2; maybe TRBD1 (6 bases). The CDR3 spans 15 residues. V lost 0 bases and J lost 5, with 14 bases in between. Germline V gene sequence: CDR1 SGHRS, CDR2 YFSETQ. The CDR3: CASSLGTGSAYGYTF. The CDR3 DNA follows: TGCGCCAGCAGCTTGGGAACAGGGTCGGCGTATGGCTACACCTTC.

Ten or more counts support this clonotype. The V and J genes are TRBV10-3 and TRBJ1-2, with 9 bases aligning to TRBD1. This CDR3 is built from 14 residues. CDR1 and CDR2 (germline): ENHRY, SYGVKD. V was clipped by 6 bases and J by 8 bases; unmatched bases: 10. CDR3 in amino acids: CAISRDREVSGYTF. For the CDR3, the DNA is TGTGCCATCAGCCGGGACAGGGAGGTCTCGGGCTACACCTTC.

This clonotype showed up many times. The gene calls are TRBV30 and TRBJ1-2; D possibly corresponds to TRBD1 (6 bases). The length of the CDR3 is 12 residues. The germline gives CDR1 GTSNPN, CDR2 SVGIG (reference sequence). V lost 2 bases, J lost 7 bases, and 11 bases lay in between. CDR3 residues: CAWSTGGGGYTF. The DNA of the CDR3 is TGTGCCTGGAGTACCGGGGGCGGTGGCTACACCTTC.

The V call is TRBV6-5, the J call TRBJ1-3; D remains unclear. Germline values: CDR1 MNHEY, CDR2 SVGAGI. Trimming pared 6 bases from V and 3 bases from J, leaving 6 bases between. CDR3 length: 12 amino acids. CDR3 in DNA: TGTGCCAGCAGGGAGCTTGGAAACACCATATATTTT. Protein: CASRELGNTIYF.

This clonotype was detected many times. The rearrangement joins TRBV20-1 to TRBJ1-1, with a possible D match to TRBD1 (6 bases). The CDR3 is 15 residues long. V was trimmed by 3 bases and J by 1 base, leaving 15 bases between them. CDR1 and CDR2 from the germline V gene are DFQATT and SNEGSKA (reference sequence). CDR3 sequence (DNA): TGCAGTGCTAGTTTGCCAGGGGCCCGGAACACTGAAGCTTTCTTT. This encodes CSASLPGARNTEAFF.

This clonotype has ten or more counts. The V and J genes are TRBV6-5 and TRBJ1-1; D gene ambiguous. Germline CDR1 and CDR2: MNHEY and SVGAGI. This CDR3 is 12 amino acids long. With 7 bases removed from V and 1 base from J, the gap between germline ends came to 7 bases. For the CDR3, the DNA is TGTGCCAGCACGGACGGGAACACTGAAGCTTTCTTT. Protein product: CASTDGNTEAFF.

This clonotype appeared many times. The chain combines TRBV12-3 or TRBV12-4 with TRBJ2-1; 9 positions agree with TRBD2. The CDR3 has 13 amino acids. The ends lost 6 bases at V and 6 bases at J; junction bases unmatched: 3. CDR3 bases: TGTGCCAGCAGCCTTAGCGGGGGCAATGAGCAGTTCTTC. The encoded protein is CASSLSGGNEQFF.

This clonotype was observed at least ten times. V gene TRBV13 combines with J gene TRBJ1-6; D gene ambiguous. Trimming cost V 3 bases and J 8 bases, with 8 bases left between them. The CDR3 extends over 13 amino acids. The germline V gene has CDR1 PRHDT and CDR2 FYEKMQ (reference sequence). For the CDR3, the DNA is TGTGCCAGCAGCTTGAACCACTATTCACCCCTCCACTTT. Translating gives CASSLNHYSPLHF.

This clonotype was counted between two and nine times. The chain is built from TRBV6-5 and TRBJ2-1; D is perhaps TRBD2 (5 bases). Trimming took off 0 bases at V and 5 bases at J, with 14 bases between the two ends. The CDR3 length is 16 residues. Germline CDR1 is MNHEY and CDR2 is SVGAGI. CDR3 sequence (DNA): TGTGCCAGCAGTTACTCGAGGCTAGCTGTCAACAATGAGCAGTTCTTC. Its protein is CASSYSRLAVNNEQFF.

There are many counts of this clonotype. J is TRBJ1-3 and V is TRBV20-1; D is ambiguous. The CDR3 is 11 residues long. Per germline, CDR1 DFQATT and CDR2 SNEGSKA (reference sequence). The germline V and J ends were trimmed by 3 bases and 4 bases, with 4 bases remaining between them. CDR3 nucleotide sequence: TGCAGTGCTAGGGGCGGAAACACCATATATTTT. Amino acids: CSARGGNTIYF.